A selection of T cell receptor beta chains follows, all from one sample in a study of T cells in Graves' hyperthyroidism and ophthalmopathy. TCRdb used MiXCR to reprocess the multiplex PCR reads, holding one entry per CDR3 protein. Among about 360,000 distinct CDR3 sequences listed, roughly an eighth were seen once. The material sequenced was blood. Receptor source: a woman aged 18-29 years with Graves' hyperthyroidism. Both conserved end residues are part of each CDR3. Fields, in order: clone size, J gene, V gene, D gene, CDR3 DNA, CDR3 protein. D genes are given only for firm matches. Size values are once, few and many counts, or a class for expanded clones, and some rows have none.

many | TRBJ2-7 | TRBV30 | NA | TGTGCCTGGAGTGTCGGTTACGAGCAGTACTTC | CAWSVGYEQYF
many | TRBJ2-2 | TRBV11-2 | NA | TGTGCCAGCAGCGGACGGGACACCGGGGAGCTGTTTTTT | CASSGRDTGELFF
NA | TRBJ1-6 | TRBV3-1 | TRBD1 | TGTGCCAGCAGCCTTGGACAGGGGCTGTATTCACCCCTCCACTTT | CASSLGQGLYSPLHF
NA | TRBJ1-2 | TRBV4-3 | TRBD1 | TGCGCCAGCAGCCAAGCCGGACAGGGGTTAAAGGGCTACACCTTC | CASSQAGQGLKGYTF
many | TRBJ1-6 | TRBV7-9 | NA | TGTGCCAGCAGTCCGGACAGCGATAATTCACCCCTCCACTTT | CASSPDSDNSPLHF
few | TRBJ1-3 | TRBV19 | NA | TGTGCCAGTTCATCGGGGGGCGGATTCTCTGGAAACACCATATATTTT | CASSSGGGFSGNTIYF
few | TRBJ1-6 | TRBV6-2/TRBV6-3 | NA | TGTGCCGCAGGGTGGCCGGGCGCCCTCCACTTT | CAAGWPGALHF
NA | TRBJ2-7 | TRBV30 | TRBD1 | TGTGCCTGGAGTCCCGGGACAGGGATCGAGCAGTACTTC | CAWSPGTGIEQYF
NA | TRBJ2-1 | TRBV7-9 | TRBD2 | TGTGCCAGCAGCTTAGCAGGCCTAGCGGTCTACAATGAGCAGTTCTTC | CASSLAGLAVYNEQFF
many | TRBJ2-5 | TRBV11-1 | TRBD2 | TGTGCCAGCAGCTCCAGCGGGAGCGAGACCCAGTACTTC | CASSSSGSETQYF
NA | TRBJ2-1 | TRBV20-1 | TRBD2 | TGCAGTGTCCTAGCGGGGGATATTAATGAGCAGTTCTTC | CSVLAGDINEQFF
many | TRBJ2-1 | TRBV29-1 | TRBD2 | TGCAGCGAGATAGCGGGGGGCTACAATGAGCAGTTCTTC | CSEIAGGYNEQFF
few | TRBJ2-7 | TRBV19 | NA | TGTGCCAGTAGTCTTCGACAGGATGCCTACGAGCAGTACTTC | CASSLRQDAYEQYF
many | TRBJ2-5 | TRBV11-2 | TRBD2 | TGTGCCAGCAGCCACGGACTAGCGGGAGGGTACCAAGAGACCCAGTACTTC | CASSHGLAGGYQETQYF
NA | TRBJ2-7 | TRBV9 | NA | TGTGCCAGCAGCGCCGAGCCGGGGGACGAGCAGTACTTC | CASSAEPGDEQYF
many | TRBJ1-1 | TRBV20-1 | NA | TGCAGTGCCCTCTCCTGGAGCGACGCTTTCTTT | CSALSWSDAFF
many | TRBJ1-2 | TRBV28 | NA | TGTGCCAGCAGTTTTTGGGCAGGGGTTGGCTACACCTTC | CASSFWAGVGYTF
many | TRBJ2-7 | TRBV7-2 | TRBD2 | TGTGCCAGCAGCTTCGATCTGACGGGGGGCTACGAGCAGTACTTC | CASSFDLTGGYEQYF
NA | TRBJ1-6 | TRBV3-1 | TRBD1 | TGTGCCAGCAGCCAGAACTCTGACAGGGCCCAACCCTGGGGGTCACCCCTCCACTTT | CASSQNSDRAQPWGSPLHF
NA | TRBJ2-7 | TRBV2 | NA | TGTGCCAGCAGTGGGGAATTTTACGAGCAGTACTTC | CASSGEFYEQYF
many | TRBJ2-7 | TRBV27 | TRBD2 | TGTGCCAGCAGTTGGACTAGCGGTTTATCCTACGAGCAGTACTTC | CASSWTSGLSYEQYF
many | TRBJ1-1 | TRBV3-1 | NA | TGTGCCAGCAGCCAAGGTGGGTCCACTGAAGCTTTCTTT | CASSQGGSTEAFF
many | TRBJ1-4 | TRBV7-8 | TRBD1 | TGTGCCAGCAGCCCAAGGGACAGGGGATACGAAAAACTGTTTTTT | CASSPRDRGYEKLFF
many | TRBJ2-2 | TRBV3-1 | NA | TGTGCCAGCAGCCAAGATCCAGGGGAACGAGCCGGGGAGCTGTTTTTT | CASSQDPGERAGELFF
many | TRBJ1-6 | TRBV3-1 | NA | TGTGCCAGCAGCCTCCGGGGTTCACCCCTCCACTTT | CASSLRGSPLHF
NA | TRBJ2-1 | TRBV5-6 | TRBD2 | TGTGCCAGCAGCTTGCCTATAACTAGCGGACGCGCCTACAATGAGCAGTTCTTC | CASSLPITSGRAYNEQFF
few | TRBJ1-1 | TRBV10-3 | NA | TGTGCCATCAGCGATCCAGGGTTTCTGGGATCGAACACTGAAGCTTTCTTT | CAISDPGFLGSNTEAFF
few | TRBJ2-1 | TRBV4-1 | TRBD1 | TGCGCCAGCAGCCAGACGACAGGGGCAGGCAATGAGCAGTTCTTC | CASSQTTGAGNEQFF
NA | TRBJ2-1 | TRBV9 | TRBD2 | TGTGCCAGCTCCACCGGGCAGGCGGGGACTAGCGGGGGGCCCGCCCCCAATGAGCAGTTCTTC | CASSTGQAGTSGGPAPNEQFF
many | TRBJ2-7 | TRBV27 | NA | TGTGCCAGCAGTTTGGCTAGCGCGAGCTCCTACGAGCAGTACTTC | CASSLASASSYEQYF
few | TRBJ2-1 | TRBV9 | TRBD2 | TGTGCCAGCAGCGTAGTTGGTGGAGGCGGGAGGGCCGGTAGCAATGAGCAGTTCTTC | CASSVVGGGGRAGSNEQFF
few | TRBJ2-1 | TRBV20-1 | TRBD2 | TGCAGTGCTAGCCTAGCGGGAGCGAAACCTTACAATGAGCAGTTCTTC | CSASLAGAKPYNEQFF
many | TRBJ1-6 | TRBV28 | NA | TGTGCCAGCAGAGCAGGGGTATATAATTCACCCCTCCACTTT | CASRAGVYNSPLHF
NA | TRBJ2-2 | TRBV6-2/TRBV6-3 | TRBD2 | TGTGCCAGCAGTGATTCTAGCGGCGGGGAGCTGTTTTTT | CASSDSSGGELFF
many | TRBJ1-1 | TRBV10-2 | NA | TGCGCCAGCAGCGCCCTGGGGAACACTGAAGCTTTCTTT | CASSALGNTEAFF
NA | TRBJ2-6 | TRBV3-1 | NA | TGTGCCAGCAGCCAAGAAGGCCACGGAGGCTCTGGGGCCAACGTCCTGACTTTC | CASSQEGHGGSGANVLTF
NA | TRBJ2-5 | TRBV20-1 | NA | TGCAGTGCTAGAAACCCAGGGTTGGAGACCCAGTACTTC | CSARNPGLETQYF
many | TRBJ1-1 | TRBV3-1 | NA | TGTGCCAGCAGCCTGGCTCTGTTGAACACTGAAGCTTTCTTT | CASSLALLNTEAFF
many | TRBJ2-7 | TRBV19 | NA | TGTGCCAGTAGTGGGGACGCACCTTCGGGCGAGCAGTACTTC | CASSGDAPSGEQYF
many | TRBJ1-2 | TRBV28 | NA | TGTGCCAGCAGTTTGGACGCCTCCTATGGCTACACCTTC | CASSLDASYGYTF